Below, one TCR beta chain is given with its context. CDR3 length equals 13 residues. From germline, CDR1 is SNHLY and CDR2 FYNNEI. V was pared by 4 bases and J by 5 bases, with 1 base of the junction left unmatched. The sample is drawn from a study of shared clonotypes between healthy human individuals. TCRdb's table, derived via immunoSEQ multiplex PCR, lists solely in-frame clones and lacks some. The sample yields 300,000 or so clones, around two thirds seen once. The receptor's source is a man in his thirties or forties in good health. This chain joins TRBV2 and TRBJ2-3, with TRBD1 identical over 9 bases. The sample consisted of memory CD4+ T cells sorted from blood. Subset in this sample: CD45RA-negative fraction. This chain's CDR3 is CASSGDREDTQYF. The CDR3 DNA follows: TGTGCCAGCAGTGGGGACAGGGAAGATACGCAGTATTTT.